This paragraph reports one TCR beta chain. Per the germline V gene, CDR1 is SNHLY and CDR2 is FYNNEI. Trimming left V 10 bases short and J 0 bases short, with 10 bases between. The CDR3 totals 13 residues. Data came from immunoSEQ multiplex PCR; TCRdb stores just in-frame clones and leaves some out. The sample yields 1.4 million or so clones, 97% to 99% seen once. These data come from a study of shared clonotypes between healthy human individuals. The clonotype was recovered from a man aged 25 to 40 in good health. The sequencing sample was made of naive CD4+ T cells sorted from blood. The subset is: CD45RA+ positively selected. The chain joins TRBV2 to TRBJ1-5; D remains ambiguous. This CDR3 reads CATRRYSNQPQHF. The CDR3 nucleotides are TGTGCCACCAGGAGATATAGCAATCAGCCCCAGCATTTT.